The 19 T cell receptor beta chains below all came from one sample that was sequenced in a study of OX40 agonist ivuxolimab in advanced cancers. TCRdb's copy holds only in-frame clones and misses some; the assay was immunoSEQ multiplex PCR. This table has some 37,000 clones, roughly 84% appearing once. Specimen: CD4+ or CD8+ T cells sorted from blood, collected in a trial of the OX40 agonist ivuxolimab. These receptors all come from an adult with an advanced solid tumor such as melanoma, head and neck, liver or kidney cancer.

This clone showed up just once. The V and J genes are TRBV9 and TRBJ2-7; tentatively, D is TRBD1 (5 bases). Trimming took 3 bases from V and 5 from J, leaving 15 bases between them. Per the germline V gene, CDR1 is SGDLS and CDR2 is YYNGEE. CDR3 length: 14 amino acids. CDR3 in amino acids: CASSDPQGNHEQYF. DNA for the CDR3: TGTGCCAGCAGCGATCCTCAGGGTAACCACGAGCAGTACTTC.

CDR3 sequence: CAWRTGTGNTEAFF. CDR3 coding DNA: TGTGCCTGGAGGACCGGGACTGGAAACACTGAAGCTTTCTTT. The gene calls are TRBV30 and TRBJ1-1, with D perhaps matching TRBD1 (5 bases). CDR3 length: 14 amino acids. Germline CDR1 is GTSNPN and CDR2 is SVGIG (reference sequence). The V and J ends lost 3 bases and 2 bases respectively, with 13 bases between them. The complete variable domain, with remaining parts taken from reference TRBV30 and TRBJ1-1, reads SQTIHQWPATLVQPVGSPLSLECTVEGTSNPNLYWYRQAAGRGLQLLFYSVGIGQISSEVPQNLSASRPQDRQFILSSKKLLLSDSGFYLCAWRTGTGNTEAFFGQGTRLTVV.

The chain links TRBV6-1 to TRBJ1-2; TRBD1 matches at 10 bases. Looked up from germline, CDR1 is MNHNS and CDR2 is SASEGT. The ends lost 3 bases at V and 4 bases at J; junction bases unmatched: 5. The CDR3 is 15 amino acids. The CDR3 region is CASSDLGTGAYGYTF. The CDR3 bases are TGTGCCAGCAGTGACCTCGGGACAGGGGCCTATGGCTACACCTTC.

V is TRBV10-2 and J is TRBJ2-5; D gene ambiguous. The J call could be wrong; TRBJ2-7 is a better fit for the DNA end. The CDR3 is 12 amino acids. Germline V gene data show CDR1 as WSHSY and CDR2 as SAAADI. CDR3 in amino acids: CASSEILYEQYF. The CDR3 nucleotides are TGCGCCAGCAGTGAGATTCTCTACGAGCAGTACTTC.

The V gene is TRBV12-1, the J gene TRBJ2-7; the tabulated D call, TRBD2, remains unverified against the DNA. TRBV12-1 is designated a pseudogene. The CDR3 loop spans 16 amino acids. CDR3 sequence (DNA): TGTGCCAGCAGCTTTGAGGGGCTAGCGGACACCTACGAGCAGTACTTC. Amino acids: CASSFEGLADTYEQYF.

Here the CDR3 DNA reads TGTGCCTGGAGCGGACACACTGAAGCTTTCTTT. Its protein product is CAWSGHTEAFF. The chain is built from TRBV30 and TRBJ1-1; D is uncertain. V lost 3 bases to trimming and J lost 3 bases, with 5 bases between them. The CDR3 is 11 residues long. Germline V lookup: CDR1 GTSNPN, CDR2 SVGIG (reference sequence). The variable domain in full, with the rest retrieved from reference TRBV30 and TRBJ1-1, is SQTIHQWPATLVQPVGSPLSLECTVEGTSNPNLYWYRQAAGRGLQLLFYSVGIGQISSEVPQNLSASRPQDRQFILSSKKLLLSDSGFYLCAWSGHTEAFFGQGTRLTVV.

The CDR3 spells CASSPWEGATEAFF. The CDR3 coding sequence is TGTGCCAGCAGCCCTTGGGAGGGGGCCACTGAAGCTTTCTTT. The genes are TRBV7-2 and TRBJ1-1, with 7 bases fitting TRBD1. J lost 4 bases, V lost 5 bases, and 7 bases had no gene match. CDR1 is SGHTA and CDR2 is FQGNSA in the germline V gene. This CDR3 contains 14 residues.

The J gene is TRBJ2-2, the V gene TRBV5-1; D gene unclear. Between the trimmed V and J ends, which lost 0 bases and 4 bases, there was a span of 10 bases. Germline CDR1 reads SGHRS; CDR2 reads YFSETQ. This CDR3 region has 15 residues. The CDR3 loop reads CASSLDSGVTGELFF. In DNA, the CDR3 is TGCGCCAGCAGCTTGGATTCTGGGGTCACCGGGGAGCTGTTTTTT.

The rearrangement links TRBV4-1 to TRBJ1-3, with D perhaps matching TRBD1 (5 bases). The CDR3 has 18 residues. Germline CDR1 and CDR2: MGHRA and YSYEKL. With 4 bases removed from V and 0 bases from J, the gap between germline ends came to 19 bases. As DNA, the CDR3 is TGCGCCAGCAGCCTCCCAGGTGGCGGGGGTTTCTCTGGAAACACCATATATTTT. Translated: CASSLPGGGGFSGNTIYF.

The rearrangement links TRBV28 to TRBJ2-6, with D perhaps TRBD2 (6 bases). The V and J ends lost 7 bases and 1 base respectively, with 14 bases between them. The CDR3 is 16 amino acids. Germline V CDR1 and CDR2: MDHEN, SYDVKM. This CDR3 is CASTRDSSSGANVLTF. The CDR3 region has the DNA TGTGCCAGCACACGGGACTCCTCGTCTGGGGCCAACGTCCTGACTTTC. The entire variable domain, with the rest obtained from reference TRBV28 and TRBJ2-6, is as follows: DVKVTQSSRYLVKRTGEKVFLECVQDMDHENMFWYRQDPGLGLRLIYFSYDVKMKEKGDIPEGYSVSREKKERFSLILESASTNQTSMYLCASTRDSSSGANVLTFGAGSRLTVL.

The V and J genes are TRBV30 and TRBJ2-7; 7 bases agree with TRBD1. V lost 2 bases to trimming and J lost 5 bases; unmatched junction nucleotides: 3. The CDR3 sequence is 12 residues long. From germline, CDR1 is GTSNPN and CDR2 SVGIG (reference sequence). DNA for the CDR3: TGTGCCTGGAGTTCACAGGGGAACGAGCAGTACTTC. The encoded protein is CAWSSQGNEQYF.

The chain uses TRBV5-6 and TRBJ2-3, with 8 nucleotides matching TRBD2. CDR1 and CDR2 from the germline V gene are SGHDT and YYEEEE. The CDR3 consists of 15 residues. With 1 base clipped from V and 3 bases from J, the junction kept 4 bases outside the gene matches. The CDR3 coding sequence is TGTGCCAGCAGCTTGTTAAGCGGGGGTACAGATACGCAGTATTTT. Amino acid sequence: CASSLLSGGTDTQYF.

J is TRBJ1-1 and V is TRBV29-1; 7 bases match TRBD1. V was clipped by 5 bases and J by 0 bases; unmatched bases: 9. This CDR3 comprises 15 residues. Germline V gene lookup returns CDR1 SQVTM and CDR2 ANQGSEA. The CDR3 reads CSVYNRGTVNTEAFF. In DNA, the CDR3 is TGCAGCGTTTACAACCGGGGGACAGTGAACACTGAAGCTTTCTTT.

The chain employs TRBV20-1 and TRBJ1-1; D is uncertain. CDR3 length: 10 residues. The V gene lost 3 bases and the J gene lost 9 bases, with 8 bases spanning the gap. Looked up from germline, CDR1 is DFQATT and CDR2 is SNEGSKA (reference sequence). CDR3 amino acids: CSASESKAFF. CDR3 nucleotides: TGCAGTGCTAGTGAGAGCAAAGCTTTCTTT.

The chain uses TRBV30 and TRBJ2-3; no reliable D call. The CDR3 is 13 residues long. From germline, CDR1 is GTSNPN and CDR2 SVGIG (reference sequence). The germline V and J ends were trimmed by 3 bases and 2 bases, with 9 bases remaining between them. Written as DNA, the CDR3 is TGTGCCTGGAGCCCCCGTTCCACAGATACGCAGTATTTT. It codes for CAWSPRSTDTQYF.

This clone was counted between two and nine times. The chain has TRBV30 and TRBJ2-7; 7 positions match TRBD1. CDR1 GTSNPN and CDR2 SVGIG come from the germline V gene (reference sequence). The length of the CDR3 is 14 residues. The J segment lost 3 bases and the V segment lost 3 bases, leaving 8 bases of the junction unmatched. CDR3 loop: CAWRRDSDFYEQYF. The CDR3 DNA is TGTGCCTGGAGACGGGACAGTGACTTCTACGAGCAGTACTTC. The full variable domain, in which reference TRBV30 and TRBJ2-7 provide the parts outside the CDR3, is SQTIHQWPATLVQPVGSPLSLECTVEGTSNPNLYWYRQAAGRGLQLLFYSVGIGQISSEVPQNLSASRPQDRQFILSSKKLLLSDSGFYLCAWRRDSDFYEQYFGPGTRLTVT.

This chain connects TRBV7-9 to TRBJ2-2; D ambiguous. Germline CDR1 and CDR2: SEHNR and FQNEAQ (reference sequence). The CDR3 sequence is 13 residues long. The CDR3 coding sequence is TGTGCAATTTCCCGAATCAACACCGGGGAGCTGTTTTTT. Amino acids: CAISRINTGELFF.

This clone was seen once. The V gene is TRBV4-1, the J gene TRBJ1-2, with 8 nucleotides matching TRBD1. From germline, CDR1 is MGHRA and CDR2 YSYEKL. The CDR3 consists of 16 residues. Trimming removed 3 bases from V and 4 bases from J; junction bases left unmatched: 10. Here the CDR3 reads CASSQPGQALIYGYTF. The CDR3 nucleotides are TGCGCCAGCAGCCAGCCGGGACAGGCGTTAATCTATGGCTACACCTTC.

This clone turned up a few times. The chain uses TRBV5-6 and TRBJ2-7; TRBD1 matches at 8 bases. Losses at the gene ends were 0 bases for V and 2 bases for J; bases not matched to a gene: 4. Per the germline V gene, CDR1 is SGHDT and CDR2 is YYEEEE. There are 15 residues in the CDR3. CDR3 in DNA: TGTGCCAGCAGCTTGGGGCAGGGGGCAACCTACGAGCAGTACTTC. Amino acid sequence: CASSLGQGATYEQYF.